The 7 T cell receptor beta chains presented below share a single source sample, sequenced in a study of cytomegalovirus exposure and HLA in healthy donors (dated by TCRdb to 2016 to 2017). Libraries came from the immunoSEQ multiplex PCR assay. For the multiplex PCR, a mixture combining 60 forward primers for TCR Vbeta segments and 13 reverse primers for TCR Jbeta segments was used. In its TCRdb copy, this immuneACCESS table keeps in-frame sequences only and misses some clones. Where compared with another copy, unresolved V genes explain less than half of these, and the others have no known cause. The sample has about 190,000 clones on record, around 88% of them singletons. The ten largest clonotypes hold approximately 1.8% of the sample. Sequenced sample: PBMCs. The receptors were sampled from a man aged 40-49 years in good health and CMV-seropositive.

This clone came up once. The V and J genes are TRBV5-6 and TRBJ2-1; no clear D. CDR1 and CDR2 from the germline V gene are SGHDT and YYEEEE. V was cut by 3 bases and J by 5 bases, with 6 bases left in between. CDR3 length: 12 amino acids. Written as DNA, the CDR3 is TGTGCCAGCAGCTGGTCGGACAATGAGCAGTTCTTC. This gives the protein CASSWSDNEQFF.

The J gene is TRBJ1-2, the V gene TRBV27, with a tentative D call TRBD1 (5 bases). CDR1 is MNHEY, CDR2 SMNVEV, per germline (reference sequence). V lost 6 bases to trimming and J lost 3 bases, with 14 bases between them. This CDR3 spans 14 amino acids. The CDR3 nucleotides read TGTGCCAGCAGCCTCAGGGCCAGGGACTATGGCTACACCTTC. Translating gives CASSLRARDYGYTF.

This sequence joins TRBV6-1 and TRBJ2-3; D unclear. The CDR3 is 14 residues long. CDR1 MNHNS and CDR2 SASEGT come from the germline V gene. V shed 7 bases and J shed 4 bases, with 15 bases lying between them. DNA for the CDR3: TGTGCCAGCACTGCGGAAGAAGAGGCAGATACGCAGTATTTT. This translates into CASTAEEEADTQYF.

V usage is TRBV5-4 and J usage is TRBJ2-4; weak D call: TRBD1 (5 bases). V was clipped by 3 bases and J by 1 base, with 11 bases between them. Germline V lookup: CDR1 SGHNT, CDR2 YYREEE (reference sequence). The CDR3 length is 15 residues. The CDR3 DNA reads as TGTGCCAGCAGCTCGACAGCCGATGCCAAAAACATTCAGTACTTC. Protein product: CASSSTADAKNIQYF.

V gene TRBV6-5 combines with J gene TRBJ2-7; TRBD2 matches 10 bases. Germline values: CDR1 MNHEY, CDR2 SVGAGI. CDR3 length equals 14 residues. J was trimmed by 2 bases and V by 11 bases; bases with no gene match: 9. The CDR3 here is CAVTKREGAYEQYF. CDR3 coding DNA: TGTGCCGTTACAAAGCGGGAGGGTGCCTACGAGCAGTACTTC.

J is TRBJ2-1 and V is TRBV5-1; D gene uncertain. Germline CDR1 and CDR2: SGHRS and YFSETQ. The CDR3 covers 14 residues. Trimming pared 0 bases from V and 0 bases from J, leaving 4 bases between. The CDR3 spells CASSLDSSYNEQFF. The CDR3 DNA reads TGCGCCAGCAGCTTGGACAGCTCCTACAATGAGCAGTTCTTC.

The chain links TRBV4-1 to TRBJ2-1; tentative D call: TRBD2 (5 bases). CDR1 and CDR2 (germline): MGHRA, YSYEKL. This CDR3 is built from 15 residues. The V end lost 1 base, the J end lost 8 bases, and 15 bases lay between the germline ends. CDR3 sequence reads: CASSQGENRHYEQFF. CDR3 DNA sequence: TGCGCCAGCAGCCAAGGGGAGAATCGGCACTATGAGCAGTTCTTC.